These 14 T cell receptor beta chains were all obtained from the same sample, sequenced in a study of blood T cell repertoires in COVID-19. TCRdb's copy holds only in-frame clones and misses some; the assay was immunoSEQ multiplex PCR. In the table there are 60,000 to 75,000 clones, about nine tenths of which are singletons. Sequencing input: peripheral blood. These receptors were taken from a man aged 25-40 years with acute or convalescent COVID-19.

The chain couples TRBV19 to TRBJ1-5; 9 nucleotides match TRBD1. This CDR3 comprises 15 residues. V was clipped by 7 bases and J by 3 bases; unmatched bases: 7. Germline values: CDR1 LNHDA, CDR2 SQIVND (reference sequence). DNA for the CDR3: TGTGCCAGTACCCCGGACAGGGGAGACAATCAGCCCCAGCATTTT. This sequence encodes CASTPDRGDNQPQHF.

The genes are TRBV20-1 and TRBJ1-1, with a weak D call TRBD1 (5 bases). Germline CDR1 DFQATT, CDR2 SNEGSKA (reference sequence). The CDR3 totals 11 residues. The CDR3 protein is CSAGPNTEAFF. The CDR3 coding sequence is TGCAGCGCGGGGCCGAACACTGAAGCTTTCTTT.

The chain couples TRBV10-1 to TRBJ1-2; TRBD1 is a possible D gene (5 bases). Trimming pared 7 bases from V and 4 bases from J, leaving 22 bases between. Germline lookup yields CDR1 WNHNN and CDR2 SYGVQD (reference sequence). This CDR3 spans 16 amino acids. The CDR3 sequence: CASILSTEALAYGYTF. The DNA for the CDR3 is TGCGCCAGCATCCTCTCGACAGAAGCCCTCGCCTATGGCTACACCTTC.

The V call is TRBV18, the J call TRBJ1-1; D is unclear. This CDR3 is 16 amino acids long. Trimming pared 2 bases from V and 3 bases from J, leaving 16 bases between. Germline V gene data show CDR1 as KGHSH and CDR2 as LQKENI. CDR3: CASSPSMEGGDTEAFF. In DNA, the CDR3 is TGTGCCAGCTCACCATCAATGGAGGGTGGGGACACTGAAGCTTTCTTT.

The chain couples TRBV11-2 to TRBJ1-4; D is unresolved. Looked up from germline, CDR1 is SGHAT and CDR2 is FQNNGV. Trimming pared 3 bases from V and 5 bases from J, leaving 7 bases between. CDR3 length: 13 amino acids. The chain's CDR3 is CASSFVRNEKLFF. For the CDR3, the DNA is TGTGCCAGCAGCTTCGTGAGGAATGAAAAACTGTTTTTT.

In its sample, this clone was seen a few times. J is TRBJ2-7 and V is TRBV7-6; 7 bases align to TRBD1. The V segment lost 0 bases and the J segment 3 bases; nucleotides outside the gene matches: 5. CDR3 length: 15 amino acids. Germline V gene data show CDR1 as SGHVS and CDR2 as FNYEAQ. The CDR3 is CASSLAGPGGYEQYF. CDR3 nucleotide sequence: TGTGCCAGCAGCTTAGCGGGCCCAGGGGGCTACGAGCAGTACTTC.

The chain combines TRBV2 with TRBJ1-1; 8 nucleotides align to TRBD1. Unmatched junction bases numbered 4, after V lost 9 bases and J lost 10 bases. The CDR3 is 10 amino acids. CDR1 SNHLY and CDR2 FYNNEI come from the germline V gene. The CDR3 nucleotides read TGTGCCAGTTACGACAGGGGAGCTTTCTTT. Translation gives CASYDRGAFF.

This sequence joins TRBV28 and TRBJ1-2; 7 positions agree with TRBD1. The CDR3 consists of 13 residues. V lost 6 bases and J lost 6; bases outside the gene matches: 7. Looked up from germline, CDR1 is MDHEN and CDR2 is SYDVKM. CDR3 residues: CASSLTGRDGYTF. Written as DNA, the CDR3 is TGTGCCAGCAGCTTGACAGGGCGAGATGGCTACACCTTC.

The rearrangement joins TRBV5-1 to TRBJ2-3; D is possibly TRBD1 (5 bases). V shed 2 bases and J shed 5 bases, with 6 bases lying between them. The CDR3 has 12 residues. The V gene's germline CDR1 is SGHRS and CDR2 YFSETQ. The CDR3 coding sequence is TGCGCCAGCAGCTTCGACAGAGATACGCAGTATTTT. Amino acids: CASSFDRDTQYF.

V usage is TRBV7-9 and J usage is TRBJ2-7; no clear D. Between the trimmed V and J ends, which lost 5 bases and 1 base, there was a span of 12 bases. CDR1 is SEHNR, CDR2 FQNEAQ, per germline (reference sequence). The CDR3 sequence is 14 residues long. As DNA, the CDR3 is TGTGCCAGCAGCCCTATCACGGGTTCCTACGAGCAGTACTTC. It is translated as CASSPITGSYEQYF.

This clone showed up just once. CDR3 sequence reads: CASSPRRAGGELAKNIQYF. CDR3 coding DNA: TGCGCCAGCAGCCCTAGACGGGCAGGGGGTGAACTAGCCAAAAACATTCAGTACTTC. This sequence joins TRBV4-1 and TRBJ2-4; 7 positions match TRBD1. This CDR3 is 19 amino acids long. CDR1 and CDR2 from the germline V gene are MGHRA and YSYEKL. The V segment lost 4 bases and the J segment 0 bases; nucleotides outside the gene matches: 15.

The genes are TRBV6-5 and TRBJ1-6; a possible D gene is TRBD1 (5 bases). Germline V lookup: CDR1 MNHEY, CDR2 SVGAGI. The V gene lost 9 bases and the J gene lost 11 bases, with 11 bases spanning the gap. The CDR3 loop spans 11 amino acids. CDR3 sequence reads: CASWGDTPLHF. CDR3 bases: TGTGCCAGTTGGGGGGATACACCCCTCCACTTT.

V and J are TRBV5-1 and TRBJ1-1; 11 nucleotides line up with TRBD1. The CDR3 covers 14 residues. Per the germline V gene, CDR1 is SGHRS and CDR2 is YFSETQ. Trimming took 7 bases from V and 5 from J; bases not matched to a gene: 7. The CDR3 here is CASSGQGAGTEAFF. The CDR3 DNA reads as TGCGCCAGCTCCGGACAGGGGGCCGGAACTGAAGCTTTCTTT.

The chain joins TRBV2 to TRBJ1-2; TRBD1 matches 9 bases. The V gene end was trimmed by 6 bases and the J gene end by 4 bases; junction bases not matched to a gene: 9. CDR3 size: 15 residues. Germline CDR1 reads SNHLY; CDR2 reads FYNNEI. The CDR3 DNA is TGTGCCAGCAGCGGGAACAGGGGGCAGAGCTATGGCTACACCTTC. Amino acid sequence: CASSGNRGQSYGYTF.